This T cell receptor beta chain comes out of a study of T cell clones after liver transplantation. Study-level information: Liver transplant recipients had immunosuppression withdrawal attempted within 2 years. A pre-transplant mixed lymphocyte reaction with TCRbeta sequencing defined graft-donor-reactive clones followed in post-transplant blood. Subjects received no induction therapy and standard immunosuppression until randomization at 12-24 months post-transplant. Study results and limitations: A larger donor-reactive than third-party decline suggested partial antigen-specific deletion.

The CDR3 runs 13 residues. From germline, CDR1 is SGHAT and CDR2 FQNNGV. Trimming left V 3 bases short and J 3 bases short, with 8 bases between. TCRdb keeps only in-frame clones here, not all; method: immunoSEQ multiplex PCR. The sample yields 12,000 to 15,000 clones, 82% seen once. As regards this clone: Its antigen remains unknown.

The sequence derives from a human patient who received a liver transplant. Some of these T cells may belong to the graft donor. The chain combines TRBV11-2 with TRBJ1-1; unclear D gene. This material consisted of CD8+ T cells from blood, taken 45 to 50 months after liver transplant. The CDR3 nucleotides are TGTGCCAGCAGCTTCTATGAGCACACTGAAGCTTTCTTT. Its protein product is CASSFYEHTEAFF.